This is a list of T cell receptor beta chains from one sample in a study of technical replicates of blood from a few donors. TCRdb's table, derived via immunoSEQ multiplex PCR, lists solely in-frame clones and lacks some. The sample lists about 84,000 clones; around 93% were seen once. The specimen was T cells isolated from PBMCs. The receptors derive from a human donor in good health. Both conserved end residues are part of each CDR3. Fields, in order: clone size, J gene, V gene, CDR3 protein. Clone size is stated in some rows and not others, as once, few, many or a class when expanded.

- | TRBJ1-2 | TRBV9 | CASSVDPGVGGYGYTF
- | TRBJ2-2 | TRBV6-1 | CASSEWGQGIYTGELFF
- | TRBJ2-7 | TRBV4-2 | CASSQDLEAGLYEQYF
- | TRBJ1-1 | TRBV28 | CASSWTGRDTEAFF
- | TRBJ2-7 | TRBV11-2 | CASSLDRTRAFSYEQYF
- | TRBJ1-6 | TRBV5-1 | CASSLDTAYSPLHF
- | TRBJ1-2 | TRBV2 | CASAHSGYGYTF
- | TRBJ2-1 | TRBV5-1 | CASGAGGYNEQFF
- | TRBJ2-3 | TRBV11-3 | CASSLGFQGPDTQYF
- | TRBJ2-2 | TRBV7-8 | CASSLQGVGNTGELFF
- | TRBJ2-7 | TRBV10-2 | CASSAAGVGYEQYF
once | TRBJ2-5 | TRBV7-9 | CASTLLGLAEGGYETQYF
- | TRBJ1-1 | TRBV7-8 | CASRPRGNTEAFF
- | TRBJ1-2 | TRBV5-1 | CASSSTPSYGYTF
- | TRBJ2-1 | TRBV12-5 | CASGLLAERGLHDEQFF
once | TRBJ2-7 | TRBV29-1 | CSVFGGYEQYF
once | TRBJ2-5 | TRBV30 | CAWEVQQGRGETQYF
- | TRBJ2-5 | TRBV27 | CASSPLDRGFQETQYF
- | TRBJ2-3 | TRBV10-3 | CAISESKAQGRDTQYF
once | TRBJ1-5 | TRBV19 | CASSIAGAGNQPQHF
- | TRBJ1-2 | TRBV7-9 | CASSLAPGLNYGYTF
- | TRBJ2-7 | TRBV5-1 | CASSFGQGTNEQYF
- | TRBJ2-7 | TRBV30 | CAWSFVGSYEQYF
- | TRBJ2-7 | TRBV28 | CASSYEGQSYYEQYF
- | TRBJ2-2 | TRBV6-1 | CASSEGGWATGELFF
- | TRBJ2-2 | TRBV6-6 | CASSRRNTGELFF
- | TRBJ2-3 | TRBV25-1 | CASSLGGRTDTQYF
once | TRBJ1-1 | TRBV4-1 | CASSQVGVPEAFF
- | TRBJ2-7 | TRBV28 | CASSPLVRLYEQYF
- | TRBJ2-5 | TRBV7-8 | CASSGGTLAGYWEETQYF
once | TRBJ2-1 | TRBV6-1 | CASSNRGPSYNEQFF
- | TRBJ2-4 | TRBV6-1 | CASSASGDAKNIQYF
- | TRBJ2-3 | TRBV4-1 | CASSQDLGGGAYYTQYF
- | TRBJ2-7 | TRBV7-9 | CASRRTGDEQYF
once | TRBJ2-2 | TRBV5-4 | CASSLAAGGPGTGELFF
- | TRBJ1-2 | TRBV20-1 | CSATGEYGYTF
- | TRBJ1-2 | TRBV7-3 | CASSLLGGAGYTF
- | TRBJ2-1 | TRBV25-1 | CASSVDGTGTDNEQFF
- | TRBJ2-3 | TRBV9 | CASSPGPRADTQYF
- | TRBJ2-7 | TRBV7-2 | CASSLVGTSTYEQYF
- | TRBJ1-1 | TRBV5-1 | CASSLFGEGTEAFF
- | TRBJ1-5 | TRBV28 | CASSSGTGGWGNQPQHF
- | TRBJ2-7 | TRBV25-1 | CASSNPGTGIYEQYF